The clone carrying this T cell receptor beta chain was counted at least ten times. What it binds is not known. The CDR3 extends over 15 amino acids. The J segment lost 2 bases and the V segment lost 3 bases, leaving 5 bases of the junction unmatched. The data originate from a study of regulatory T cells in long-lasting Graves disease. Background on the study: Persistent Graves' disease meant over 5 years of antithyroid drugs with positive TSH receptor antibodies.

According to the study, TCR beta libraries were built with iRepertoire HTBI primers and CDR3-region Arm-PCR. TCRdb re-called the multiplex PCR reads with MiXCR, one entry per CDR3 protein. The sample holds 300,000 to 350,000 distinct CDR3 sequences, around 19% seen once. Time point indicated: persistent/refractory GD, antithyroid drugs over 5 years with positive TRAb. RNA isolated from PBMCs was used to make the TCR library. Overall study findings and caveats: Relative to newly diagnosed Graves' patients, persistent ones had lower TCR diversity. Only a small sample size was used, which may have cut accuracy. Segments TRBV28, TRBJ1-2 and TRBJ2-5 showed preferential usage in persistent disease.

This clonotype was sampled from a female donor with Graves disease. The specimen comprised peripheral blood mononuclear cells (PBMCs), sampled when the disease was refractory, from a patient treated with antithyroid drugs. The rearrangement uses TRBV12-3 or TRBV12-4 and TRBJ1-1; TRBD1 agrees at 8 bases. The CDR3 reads CASSFRTGSNTEAFF. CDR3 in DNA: TGTGCCAGCAGTTTCCGGACAGGGTCAAACACTGAAGCTTTCTTT.